This entry describes one TCR beta chain. Authors' data handling: Using reference gene primer amplification, nucleated cell counts were estimated. The table came from immunoSEQ multiplex PCR; TCRdb's copy has only in-frame clones and leaves some out. That table is the source of V, J and clone size, and D and trimming were worked out from the DNA. Of about 180,000 clones in the sample, 60% to 80% were seen once. These data come from a study of blood T cell repertoires in COVID-19. Study information: T cells, B-cell-depleted T cells, or PBMCs provided the cDNA or gDNA that served as material.

Germline loops: CDR1 MNHEY, CDR2 SMNVEV (reference sequence). V shed 7 bases and J shed 0 bases, with 7 bases lying between them. The CDR3 spans 14 residues. The rearrangement joins TRBV27 to TRBJ1-6; D remains ambiguous. This TCR was sampled from a woman in her 70s with acute or convalescent COVID-19. The specimen was peripheral blood. The CDR3 DNA reads TGTGCCAGCACCCGGAGCTCCTATAATTCACCCCTCCACTTT. Amino acids: CASTRSSYNSPLHF.